This TCR beta chain was recorded in a study of PD-1 blockade in classical Hodgkin lymphoma. Only in-frame clones appear in the TCRdb table, and some are missing; sequencing was by immunoSEQ multiplex PCR. The table records 20,000 to 30,000 clones, roughly 80% of them present only once. As concerns this clone: The antigen remains unidentified.

The germline V and J ends were trimmed by 0 bases and 4 bases, with 4 bases remaining between them. Germline V gene lookup returns CDR1 DFQATT and CDR2 SNEGSKA (reference sequence). The CDR3 sequence is 11 residues long. Every one of the patients relapsed after autologous stem cell transplantation (brentuximab vedotin exposure was variable). Study-level findings and limits: Undefined causes, possibly disease activity or prior therapy, underlie the repertoire differences. Patients who responded completely had about the same baseline diversity as newly diagnosed patients.

This clonotype was obtained from a human donor with classical Hodgkin lymphoma. The sample here was peripheral blood mononuclear cells (PBMCs), taken before the second cycle of nivolumab. V usage is TRBV20-1 and J usage is TRBJ2-7; D unresolved. The CDR3 DNA reads as TGCAGTGCTAGAGACATATACGAGCAGTACTTC. It yields the protein CSARDIYEQYF.